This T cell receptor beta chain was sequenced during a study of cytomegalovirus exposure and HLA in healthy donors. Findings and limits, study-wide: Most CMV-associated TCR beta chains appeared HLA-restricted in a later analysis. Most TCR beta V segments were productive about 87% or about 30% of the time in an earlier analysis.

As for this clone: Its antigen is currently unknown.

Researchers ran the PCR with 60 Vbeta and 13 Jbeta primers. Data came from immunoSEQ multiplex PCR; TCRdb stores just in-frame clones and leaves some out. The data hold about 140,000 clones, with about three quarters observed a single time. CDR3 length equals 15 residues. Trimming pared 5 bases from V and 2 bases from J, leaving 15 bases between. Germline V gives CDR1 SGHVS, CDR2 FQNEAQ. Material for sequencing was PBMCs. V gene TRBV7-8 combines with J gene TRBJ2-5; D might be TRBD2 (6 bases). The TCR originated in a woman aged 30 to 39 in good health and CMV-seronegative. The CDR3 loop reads CASSTRTGRQETQYF. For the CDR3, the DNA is TGTGCCAGCAGCACCCGGACGGGGAGGCAAGAGACCCAGTACTTC.